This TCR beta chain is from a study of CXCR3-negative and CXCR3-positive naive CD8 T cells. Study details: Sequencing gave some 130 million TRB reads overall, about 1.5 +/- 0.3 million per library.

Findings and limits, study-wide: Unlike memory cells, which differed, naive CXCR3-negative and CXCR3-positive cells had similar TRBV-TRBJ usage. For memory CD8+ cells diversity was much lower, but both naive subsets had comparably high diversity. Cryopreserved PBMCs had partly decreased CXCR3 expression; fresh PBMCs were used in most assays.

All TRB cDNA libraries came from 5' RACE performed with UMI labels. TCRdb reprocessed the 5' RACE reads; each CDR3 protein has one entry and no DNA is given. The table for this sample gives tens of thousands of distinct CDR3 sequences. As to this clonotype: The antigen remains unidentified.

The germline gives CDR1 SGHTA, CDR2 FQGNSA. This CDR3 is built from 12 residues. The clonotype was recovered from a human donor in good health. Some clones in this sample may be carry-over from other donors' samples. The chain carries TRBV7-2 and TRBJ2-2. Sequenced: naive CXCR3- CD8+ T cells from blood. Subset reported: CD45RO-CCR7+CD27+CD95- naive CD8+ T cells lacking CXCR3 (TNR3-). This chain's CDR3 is CASRGMAGELFF.